Here is one TCR beta chain with its context. Its antigen is unidentified. Specified treatment: 19 received Ad26.COV2.S at low or high dose, single or two shots; 5 received placebo; per-sample allocation not given. Each sample was drawn 63 days after the first injection (of vaccine or placebo). Its platform was an Ad26 vector, and its expressed antigen was Wuhan-strain SARS-CoV-2 spike. This entry comes from a study of Ad26.COV2.S vaccination and SARS-CoV-2 variants. Overall study: Ad26.COV2.S given intramuscularly, once or twice 56 days apart. Regarding the study as a whole: Vaccinees reportedly had broad spike-specific CD8+ and CD4+ T cell responses. The placebo group had lower spike-specific TCR breadth than the vaccine recipients did.

V was trimmed by 0 bases and J by 2 bases, leaving 17 bases between them. Germline V gene sequence: CDR1 SGHRS, CDR2 YFSETQ. The CDR3 is 17 residues long. This table comes from immunoSEQ multiplex PCR, and its TCRdb copy is limited to in-frame clones, with some not included. The table shows some 480,000 clones, with 70% to 90% occurring only once. This receptor was taken from a person aged 18-65 years who received the Ad26.COV2.S COVID-19 vaccine or a placebo. The sequencing here drew on peripheral blood, taken in a trial of Ad26.COV2.S vaccine versus placebo. The chain employs TRBV5-1 and TRBJ1-1; D remains unclear. The CDR3 DNA is TGCGCCAGCAGCTTGGAGGTTCGTCGGAGCCTTAACACTGAAGCTTTCTTT. Amino acid sequence: CASSLEVRRSLNTEAFF.